The 21 T cell receptor beta chains reported below all come from one sample, sequenced in a study of blood T cell repertoires in COVID-19. Assay used: immunoSEQ multiplex PCR; TCRdb lists only in-frame clones, some missing. The sample shows approximately 280,000 clones, 80% to 85% of them seen only once. Source material: PBMCs or T cells enriched from blood (not recorded which). The source of these receptors is a man aged 35 to 55 who had been exposed to COVID-19.

The chain is built from TRBV9 and TRBJ2-1; TRBD2 matches at 10 bases. This CDR3 contains 14 residues. V shed 3 bases and J 6 bases; nucleotides not matched to a gene: 3. The germline V gene has CDR1 SGDLS and CDR2 YYNGEE. CDR3: CASSDPSGSNEQFF. In DNA form, the CDR3 reads TGTGCCAGCAGCGATCCTAGCGGGAGCAATGAGCAGTTCTTC. The variable domain in full, completed from reference TRBV9 and TRBJ2-1, reads DSGVTQTPKHLITATGQRVTLRCSPRSGDLSVYWYQQSLDQGLQFLIQYYNGEERAKGNILERFSAQQFPDLHSELNLSSLELGDSALYFCASSDPSGSNEQFFGPGTRLTVL.

The rearrangement links TRBV27 to TRBJ2-5; a possible D gene is TRBD1 (6 bases). Germline CDR1 MNHEY, CDR2 SMNVEV (reference sequence). Deletions cut 2 bases from V and 5 bases from J, with 15 bases between. The CDR3 extends over 15 amino acids. The CDR3 DNA reads as TGTGCCAGCAGTTTAGGTGGGGGCGATGGGGAGACCCAGTACTTC. As protein: CASSLGGGDGETQYF.

This rearrangement joins TRBV9 to TRBJ2-1; TRBD2 matches 13 bases. Trimming at V came to 0 bases and at J to 6 bases, leaving 9 bases not matched to a gene. This CDR3 region has 18 residues. Germline V gene lookup returns CDR1 SGDLS and CDR2 YYNGEE. The CDR3 here is CASSVGSGGLAGLNEQFF. In DNA, the CDR3 is TGTGCCAGCAGCGTAGGTTCAGGGGGACTAGCGGGACTCAATGAGCAGTTCTTC.

This clone appeared a single time. The chain employs TRBV11-3 and TRBJ2-1, with D perhaps matching TRBD2 (5 bases). Germline V gene sequence: CDR1 SGHNT, CDR2 YENEEA. This CDR3 is built from 16 residues. V lost 5 bases, J lost 5 bases, and 19 bases lay in between. The CDR3 coding sequence is TGTGCCAGCAGCCCTTCGGCGGGCCGTATTCACAATGAGCAGTTCTTC. Protein product: CASSPSAGRIHNEQFF.

The CDR3 DNA is TGTGCCAGCACCCTTAGCGGGAGGGCATACCGAGAGCAGTTCTTC. It encodes CASTLSGRAYREQFF. The chain links TRBV2 to TRBJ2-1; 11 positions match TRBD2. The CDR3 spans 15 residues. Germline V gene data show CDR1 as SNHLY and CDR2 as FYNNEI. V lost 7 bases and J lost 10; bases outside the gene matches: 12.

The V and J genes are TRBV9 and TRBJ2-3; maybe TRBD2 (5 bases). The germline V gene encodes CDR1 SGDLS and CDR2 YYNGEE. There are 14 residues in the CDR3. The V end was cut by 6 bases, the J end by 2 bases, with 13 bases between. CDR3 in DNA: TGTGCCAGCACCCTCACGGGATACACAGATACGCAGTATTTT. Its translation is CASTLTGYTDTQYF.

Comment on this clone: The germline gene is not matched at one end of the junction; a read error may be the cause. The chain is built from TRBV29-1 and TRBJ2-6; 7 bases agree with TRBD2. CDR1 is SQVTM, CDR2 ANQGSEA, per germline. The CDR3 contains 15 residues. The CDR3, as DNA: TGCAGCGTTGACGGGGGGTTATCTGGGGCCAACGTTCTGACTTTC. Its translation: CSVDGGLSGANVLTF.

The chain has TRBV2 and TRBJ2-7; a weak D match, TRBD2 (6 bases). Germline CDR1 and CDR2: SNHLY and FYNNEI. The length of the CDR3 is 15 residues. Trimming shortened V by 6 bases and J by 3 bases, and 18 bases separated the two germline ends. CDR3 DNA: TGTGCCAGCAGCGCCCCGGGACTTGCCAACTACGAGCAGTACTTC. It translates to CASSAPGLANYEQYF. The variable domain in full, completed from reference TRBV2 and TRBJ2-7, reads EPEVTQTPSHQVTQMGQEVILRCVPISNHLYFYWYRQILGQKVEFLVSFYNNEISEKSEIFDDQFSVERPDGSNFTLKIRSTKLEDSAMYFCASSAPGLANYEQYFGPGTRLTVT.

This clone was observed many times. The chain recombines TRBV7-2 with TRBJ2-7; 15 bases are a match to TRBD2. The CDR3 is made up of 19 amino acids. The trim removed 2 bases at V and 1 base at J, leaving 9 bases unmatched. CDR1 and CDR2 from the germline V gene are SGHTA and FQGNSA. CDR3 amino acids: CASSLNGLAGGLRSYEQYF. The CDR3 coding sequence is TGTGCCAGCAGCTTAAACGGACTAGCGGGAGGGCTGCGGTCCTACGAGCAGTACTTC. Based on the CDR3 plus reference TRBV7-2 and TRBJ2-7, the full variable domain is GAGVSQSPSNKVTEKGKDVELRCDPISGHTALYWYRQSLGQGLEFLIYFQGNSAPDKSGLPSDRFSAERTGGSVSTLTIQRTQQEDSAVYLCASSLNGLAGGLRSYEQYFGPGTRLTVT.

In the case of this clone: Distinct nucleotide sequences in the sample also encode this CDR3. V and J are TRBV7-9 and TRBJ1-5, with D maybe TRBD1 (6 bases). The ends were cut back, 3 bases at V and 4 bases at J, with 7 bases in the middle. The CDR3 consists of 13 residues. Germline CDR1 and CDR2: SEHNR and FQNEAQ (reference sequence). Here the CDR3 DNA reads TGTGCCAGCAGCTTCGGACAGAATCAGCCCCAGCATTTT. It is translated as CASSFGQNQPQHF. The full variable domain, its missing parts supplied by reference TRBV7-9 and TRBJ1-5, is DTGVSQNPRHKITKRGQNVTFRCDPISEHNRLYWYRQTLGQGPEFLTYFQNEAQLEKSRLLSDRFSAERPKGSFSTLEIQRTEQGDSAMYLCASSFGQNQPQHFGDGTRLSIL.

This clone has more than one count but fewer than ten. The gene calls are TRBV7-3 and TRBJ2-2; TRBD1 matches at 8 bases. CDR1 is SGHTA and CDR2 is FQGTGA in the germline V gene. The junction had 9 bases not matched to a gene; V was cut back by 5 bases and J by 7 bases. This CDR3 region has 15 residues. CDR3 in amino acids: CASSMTGVEVGELFF. DNA of the CDR3: TGTGCCAGCAGCATGACAGGGGTCGAGGTCGGGGAGCTGTTTTTT.

This sequence joins TRBV20-1 and TRBJ1-1; possible D gene TRBD1, 6 bases. Trimming cost V 3 bases and J 4 bases, with 21 bases left between them. The germline CDR1 and CDR2 sequences are DFQATT and SNEGSKA (reference sequence). This CDR3 has 16 residues. The CDR3 spells CSASETGAMLGTEAFF. CDR3 nucleotide sequence: TGCAGTGCTAGTGAGACAGGCGCTATGTTGGGCACTGAAGCTTTCTTT.

This sequence joins TRBV6-5 and TRBJ1-1, with D tentatively TRBD1 (5 bases). Germline loops: CDR1 MNHEY, CDR2 SVGAGI. The V end was cut by 5 bases, the J end by 0 bases, with 7 bases between. This CDR3 region has 13 residues. The CDR3 protein is CASSRGMNTEAFF. Written as DNA, the CDR3 is TGTGCCAGCAGTCGGGGGATGAACACTGAAGCTTTCTTT.

The V gene is TRBV19, the J gene TRBJ2-1; 11 bases line up with TRBD2. This CDR3 is 19 amino acids long. Trimming removed 4 bases from V and 6 bases from J; junction bases left unmatched: 17. Germline CDR1 LNHDA, CDR2 SQIVND (reference sequence). The CDR3 is CASSRAATITSGRGNEQFF. CDR3 coding DNA: TGTGCCAGTAGTAGAGCCGCCACCATAACTAGCGGGAGAGGCAATGAGCAGTTCTTC.

This sequence joins TRBV3-1 (or the pseudogene TRBV3-2) and TRBJ2-7; 8 nucleotides match TRBD1. The trim removed 0 bases at V and 1 base at J, leaving 8 bases unmatched. CDR3 length: 17 amino acids. From germline, CDR1 is LGHDT and CDR2 YNNKEL (reference sequence). CDR3 protein: CASSQEAHGQGSYEQYF. For the CDR3, the DNA is TGTGCCAGCAGCCAAGAAGCTCATGGACAGGGTTCCTACGAGCAGTACTTC.

The chain has TRBV24-1 and TRBJ2-3; D remains ambiguous. Trimming shortened V by 3 bases and J by 4 bases, and 16 bases separated the two germline ends. The germline CDR1 and CDR2 sequences are KGHDR and SFDVKD. This CDR3 is built from 16 residues. The CDR3: CATSDPTPSSADTQYF. DNA of the CDR3: TGTGCCACCAGTGATCCAACTCCGAGTAGTGCAGATACGCAGTATTTT.

The rearrangement links TRBV19 to TRBJ1-2, with 10 bases lining up with TRBD1. The CDR3 is 13 amino acids. V shed 7 bases and J 5 bases; nucleotides not matched to a gene: 4. Germline CDR1 and CDR2: LNHDA and SQIVND (reference sequence). CDR3 sequence: CASTGQGGYGYTF. The CDR3 DNA reads as TGTGCCAGTACCGGACAGGGGGGGTATGGCTACACCTTC.

This rearrangement joins TRBV3-1 (or the pseudogene TRBV3-2) to TRBJ2-3; TRBD2 aligns across 12 bases. Germline V lookup: CDR1 LGHDT, CDR2 YNNKEL (reference sequence). The J segment lost 5 bases and the V segment lost 5 bases, leaving 2 bases of the junction unmatched. CDR3 size: 14 residues. The CDR3 nucleotides read TGTGCCAGCAGCAAACTAGCGGGAGGAGATACGCAGTATTTT. This encodes CASSKLAGGDTQYF.

The V call is TRBV30, the J call TRBJ2-1; D perhaps matches TRBD2 (5 bases). The germline V gene has CDR1 GTSNPN and CDR2 SVGIG (reference sequence). V was cut by 4 bases and J by 8 bases, with 9 bases left in between. This CDR3 is 11 amino acids long. In DNA form, the CDR3 reads TGTGCCTGGACTAGCAGTTATGAGCAGTTCTTC. Its protein is CAWTSSYEQFF.

The chain recombines TRBV10-3 with TRBJ1-5; a possible D gene is TRBD1 (6 bases). The germline gives CDR1 ENHRY, CDR2 SYGVKD. The CDR3 sequence is 13 residues long. Trimming removed 8 bases from V and 7 bases from J, with 15 bases in between. The CDR3 DNA follows: TGTGCCATCCGGGGGGGCGCACGACAGCCCCAGCATTTT. It codes for CAIRGGARQPQHF.

The chain combines TRBV4-2 with TRBJ2-3, with 10 bases that match TRBD2. CDR1 LGHNA and CDR2 YNFKEQ come from the germline V gene. This CDR3 is 17 amino acids long. V dropped 1 base and J dropped 6; count of bases not matched to a gene: 10. The CDR3 DNA reads as TGTGCCAGCAGCCAAGCCGGGAGCGGGAGGGTTATGGATACGCAGTATTTT. It codes for CASSQAGSGRVMDTQYF.